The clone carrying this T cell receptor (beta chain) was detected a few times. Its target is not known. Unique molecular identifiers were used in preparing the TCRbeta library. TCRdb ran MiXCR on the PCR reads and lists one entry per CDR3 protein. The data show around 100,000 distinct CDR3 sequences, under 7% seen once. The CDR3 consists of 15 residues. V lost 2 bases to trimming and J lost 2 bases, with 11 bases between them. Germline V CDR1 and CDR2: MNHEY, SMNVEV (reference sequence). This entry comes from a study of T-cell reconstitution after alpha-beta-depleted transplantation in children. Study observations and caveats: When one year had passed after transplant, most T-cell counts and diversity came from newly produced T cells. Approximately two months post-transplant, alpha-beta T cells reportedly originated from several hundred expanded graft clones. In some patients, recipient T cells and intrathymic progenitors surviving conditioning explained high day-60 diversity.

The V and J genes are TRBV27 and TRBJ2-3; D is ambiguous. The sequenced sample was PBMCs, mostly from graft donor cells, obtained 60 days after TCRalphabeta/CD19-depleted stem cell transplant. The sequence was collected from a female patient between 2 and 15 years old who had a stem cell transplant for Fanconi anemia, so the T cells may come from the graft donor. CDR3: CASSLGRPPTDTQYF. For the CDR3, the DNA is TGTGCCAGCAGTTTAGGGCGCCCCCCCACAGATACGCAGTATTTT.